This is a list of T cell receptor beta chains from one sample in a study of chemoradiotherapy in HPV16-positive cancers. Clones were sequenced by immunoSEQ multiplex PCR, and TCRdb holds only the in-frame ones, with some missing. The sample has some 5,400 clones; around 78% are singletons. Collection of the sample occurred from a patient who underwent chemoradiotherapy. These receptors were collected from a human donor with HPV-associated anogenital cancer. Each CDR3 is given with its conserved first and last residue. The D gene is left open where the match is weak. Rows give clone size only sometimes, using once, few, many, or a class for an expanded clone.

CDR3 length: 19; clone size: -; D gene: -; J gene: TRBJ1-1; V gene: TRBV4-1; CDR3 protein: CASSQVKFLGTKLNTEAFF; CDR3 DNA: TGCGCCAGCAGCCAAGTAAAATTCCTGGGGACGAAGCTGAACACTGAAGCTTTCTTT
CDR3 length: 18; clone size: -; D gene: TRBD2; J gene: TRBJ2-5; V gene: TRBV4-1; CDR3 protein: CASSQEGASGGPRETQYF; CDR3 DNA: TGCGCCAGCAGCCAAGAAGGGGCTAGCGGGGGGCCTAGGGAGACCCAGTACTTC
CDR3 length: 15; clone size: once; D gene: TRBD1; J gene: TRBJ2-5; V gene: TRBV10-1; CDR3 protein: CASSESQGATETQYF; CDR3 DNA: TGCGCCAGCAGTGAGTCACAGGGGGCAACTGAGACCCAGTACTTC
CDR3 length: 14; clone size: -; D gene: -; J gene: TRBJ1-2; V gene: TRBV19; CDR3 protein: CASSNLGGNYGYTF; CDR3 DNA: TGTGCCAGTAGTAACCTGGGGGGGAACTATGGCTACACCTTC
CDR3 length: 15; clone size: -; D gene: TRBD1; J gene: TRBJ2-5; V gene: TRBV5-1; CDR3 protein: CASSSRTGGQETQYF; CDR3 DNA: TGCGCCAGCAGCTCCAGGACAGGGGGTCAAGAGACCCAGTACTTC
CDR3 length: 15; clone size: -; D gene: TRBD1; J gene: TRBJ2-1; V gene: TRBV9; CDR3 protein: CASSVKDRVYNEQFF; CDR3 DNA: TGTGCCAGCAGCGTAAAGGACAGGGTCTACAATGAGCAGTTCTTC
CDR3 length: 18; clone size: -; D gene: -; J gene: TRBJ1-1; V gene: TRBV18; CDR3 protein: CASSPSLAEEYPATEAFF; CDR3 DNA: TGTGCCAGCTCACCATCATTAGCGGAGGAGTACCCCGCGACTGAAGCTTTCTTT
CDR3 length: 16; clone size: -; D gene: -; J gene: TRBJ1-2; V gene: TRBV7-2; CDR3 protein: CASSLDHRPRAYGYTF; CDR3 DNA: TGTGCCAGCAGCTTAGACCACCGCCCTAGGGCCTATGGCTACACCTTC
CDR3 length: 13; clone size: -; D gene: -; J gene: TRBJ1-1; V gene: TRBV10-2; CDR3 protein: CASSEDTTAKAFF; CDR3 DNA: TGCGCCAGCAGTGAGGATACGACAGCAAAAGCTTTCTTT
CDR3 length: 13; clone size: -; D gene: -; J gene: TRBJ1-5; V gene: TRBV11-3; CDR3 protein: CASAGGVEQPQHF; CDR3 DNA: TGTGCCAGCGCCGGGGGGGTGGAGCAGCCCCAGCATTTT
CDR3 length: 15; clone size: -; D gene: TRBD1; J gene: TRBJ2-3; V gene: TRBV7-8; CDR3 protein: CASSNNRGNTDTQYF; CDR3 DNA: TGTGCCAGCAGTAATAACAGGGGAAACACAGATACGCAGTATTTT
CDR3 length: 13; clone size: medium-sized; D gene: -; J gene: TRBJ1-3; V gene: TRBV2; CDR3 protein: CARDQGPGNTIYF; CDR3 DNA: TGTGCCAGGGATCAGGGTCCTGGAAACACCATATATTTT
CDR3 length: 13; clone size: -; D gene: -; J gene: TRBJ1-1; V gene: TRBV6-5; CDR3 protein: CASSRRVETEAFF; CDR3 DNA: TGTGCCAGCTCTAGGCGGGTCGAGACTGAAGCTTTCTTT
CDR3 length: 15; clone size: -; D gene: -; J gene: TRBJ1-1; V gene: TRBV6-5; CDR3 protein: CASSYSPGTPTEAFF; CDR3 DNA: TGTGCCAGCAGTTACTCACCCGGGACACCCACTGAAGCTTTCTTT
CDR3 length: 16; clone size: -; D gene: -; J gene: TRBJ2-7; V gene: TRBV30; CDR3 protein: CAWTKTRLPLSYEQYF; CDR3 DNA: TGTGCCTGGACCAAAACTAGACTTCCTCTTTCCTACGAGCAGTACTTC
CDR3 length: 14; clone size: -; D gene: TRBD2; J gene: TRBJ2-1; V gene: TRBV5-1; CDR3 protein: CASSWEGTENEQFF; CDR3 DNA: TGCGCCAGCAGCTGGGAGGGGACCGAAAATGAGCAGTTCTTC
CDR3 length: 12; clone size: -; D gene: -; J gene: TRBJ2-1; V gene: TRBV29-1; CDR3 protein: CSDKQGHNEQFF; CDR3 DNA: TGCAGCGATAAACAGGGCCACAATGAGCAGTTCTTC
CDR3 length: 12; clone size: -; D gene: -; J gene: TRBJ2-1; V gene: TRBV5-6; CDR3 protein: CASSMTGDEQFF; CDR3 DNA: TGTGCCAGCAGCATGACGGGGGATGAGCAGTTCTTC
CDR3 length: 15; clone size: -; D gene: TRBD1; J gene: TRBJ1-1; V gene: TRBV5-4; CDR3 protein: CASSLVFRGQTEAFF; CDR3 DNA: TGTGCCAGCAGCTTAGTCTTCAGGGGGCAAACTGAAGCTTTCTTT
CDR3 length: 12; clone size: -; D gene: -; J gene: TRBJ2-3; V gene: TRBV9; CDR3 protein: CASSVEGDTQYF; CDR3 DNA: TGTGCCAGCAGCGTAGAAGGAGATACGCAGTATTTT
CDR3 length: 13; clone size: few; D gene: -; J gene: TRBJ1-2; V gene: TRBV6-5; CDR3 protein: CASSQTGAVGYTF; CDR3 DNA: TGTGCCAGCAGTCAGACTGGGGCGGTTGGCTACACCTTC
CDR3 length: 14; clone size: -; D gene: -; J gene: TRBJ1-1; V gene: TRBV30; CDR3 protein: CAWSVLGVNTEAFF; CDR3 DNA: TGTGCCTGGAGTGTGTTGGGCGTGAACACTGAAGCTTTCTTT
CDR3 length: 15; clone size: -; D gene: -; J gene: TRBJ2-7; V gene: TRBV11-2; CDR3 protein: CASSLAGGGSYEQYF; CDR3 DNA: TGTGCCAGCAGCTTAGCAGGTGGTGGGTCCTACGAGCAGTACTTC
CDR3 length: 14; clone size: -; D gene: -; J gene: TRBJ1-2; V gene: TRBV6-1; CDR3 protein: CASSDTISNYGYTF; CDR3 DNA: TGTGCCAGCAGTGACACTATTTCTAACTATGGCTACACCTTC
CDR3 length: 15; clone size: -; D gene: -; J gene: TRBJ2-1; V gene: TRBV28; CDR3 protein: CASSLLLSSYNEQFF; CDR3 DNA: TGTGCCAGCAGTTTATTATTAAGCTCCTACAATGAGCAGTTCTTC
CDR3 length: 14; clone size: -; D gene: -; J gene: TRBJ2-1; V gene: TRBV10-3; CDR3 protein: CAIKGGVFWNEQFF; CDR3 DNA: TGTGCCATCAAGGGCGGAGTTTTTTGGAATGAGCAGTTCTTC
CDR3 length: 14; clone size: -; D gene: -; J gene: TRBJ2-1; V gene: TRBV30; CDR3 protein: CAWSSRGPYNEQFF; CDR3 DNA: TGTGCCTGGTCTTCCAGGGGTCCCTACAATGAGCAGTTCTTC
CDR3 length: 13; clone size: -; D gene: TRBD1; J gene: TRBJ1-4; V gene: TRBV11-2; CDR3 protein: CASNEDRGEKLFF; CDR3 DNA: TGTGCCAGCAACGAGGACAGGGGTGAAAAACTGTTTTTT
CDR3 length: 14; clone size: -; D gene: -; J gene: TRBJ2-1; V gene: TRBV7-2; CDR3 protein: CASSSYHPRGEQFF; CDR3 DNA: TGTGCCAGCAGCTCATACCATCCTAGGGGTGAGCAGTTCTTC
CDR3 length: 13; clone size: -; D gene: -; J gene: TRBJ2-5; V gene: TRBV7-7; CDR3 protein: CASSLSGRETQYF; CDR3 DNA: TGTGCCAGCAGCTTAAGCGGAAGAGAGACCCAGTACTTC
CDR3 length: 14; clone size: -; D gene: TRBD1; J gene: TRBJ1-2; V gene: TRBV4-1; CDR3 protein: CASGSPDRGVGYTF; CDR3 DNA: TGCGCCAGCGGCTCTCCAGACAGGGGTGTTGGCTACACCTTC
CDR3 length: 16; clone size: once; D gene: TRBD2; J gene: TRBJ2-2; V gene: TRBV7-9; CDR3 protein: CASSSSSGFYTGELFF; CDR3 DNA: TGTGCCAGCAGTTCATCTAGCGGGTTTTACACCGGGGAGCTGTTTTTT
CDR3 length: 15; clone size: -; D gene: -; J gene: TRBJ1-1; V gene: TRBV19; CDR3 protein: CASSMESEWNTEAFF; CDR3 DNA: TGTGCCAGTAGTATGGAGTCAGAGTGGAACACTGAAGCTTTCTTT
CDR3 length: 14; clone size: -; D gene: TRBD1; J gene: TRBJ1-2; V gene: TRBV30; CDR3 protein: CAWILMDREGGYTF; CDR3 DNA: TGTGCCTGGATACTAATGGACAGGGAAGGTGGCTACACCTTC
CDR3 length: 14; clone size: -; D gene: -; J gene: TRBJ2-3; V gene: TRBV7-4; CDR3 protein: CASSPGPCTDTQYF; CDR3 DNA: TGTGCCAGCAGCCCCGGGCCGTGCACAGATACGCAGTATTTT
CDR3 length: 16; clone size: -; D gene: TRBD2; J gene: TRBJ2-1; V gene: TRBV19; CDR3 protein: CASSIEGGSSRREQFF; CDR3 DNA: TGTGCCAGTAGTATAGAGGGCGGGAGCAGTAGACGTGAGCAGTTCTTC
CDR3 length: 15; clone size: -; D gene: TRBD2; J gene: TRBJ2-3; V gene: TRBV7-9; CDR3 protein: CASSLGLAGADTQYF; CDR3 DNA: TGTGCCAGCAGCTTAGGACTAGCGGGAGCAGATACGCAGTATTTT
CDR3 length: 15; clone size: -; D gene: -; J gene: TRBJ2-7; V gene: TRBV7-2; CDR3 protein: CASTLGAVGSYEQYF; CDR3 DNA: TGTGCCAGCACCCTAGGAGCCGTGGGCTCCTACGAGCAGTACTTC
CDR3 length: 14; clone size: -; D gene: TRBD1; J gene: TRBJ2-5; V gene: TRBV29-1; CDR3 protein: CSVKGTVIQETQYF; CDR3 DNA: TGCAGCGTTAAAGGGACAGTTATCCAAGAGACCCAGTACTTC